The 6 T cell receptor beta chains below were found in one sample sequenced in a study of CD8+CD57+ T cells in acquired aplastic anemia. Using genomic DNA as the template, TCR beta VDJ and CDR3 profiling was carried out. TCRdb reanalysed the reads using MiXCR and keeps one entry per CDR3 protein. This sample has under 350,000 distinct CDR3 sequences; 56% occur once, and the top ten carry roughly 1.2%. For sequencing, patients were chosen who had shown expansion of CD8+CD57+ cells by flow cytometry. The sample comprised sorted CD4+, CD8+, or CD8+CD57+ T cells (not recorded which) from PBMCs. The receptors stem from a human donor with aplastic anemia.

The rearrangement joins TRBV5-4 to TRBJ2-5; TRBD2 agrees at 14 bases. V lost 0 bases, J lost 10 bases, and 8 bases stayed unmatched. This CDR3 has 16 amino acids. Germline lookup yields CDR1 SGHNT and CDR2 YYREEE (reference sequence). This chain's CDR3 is CASSLATTGTSGSQYF. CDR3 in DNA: TGTGCCAGCAGCTTGGCGACAACTGGGACTAGCGGGAGCCAGTACTTC.

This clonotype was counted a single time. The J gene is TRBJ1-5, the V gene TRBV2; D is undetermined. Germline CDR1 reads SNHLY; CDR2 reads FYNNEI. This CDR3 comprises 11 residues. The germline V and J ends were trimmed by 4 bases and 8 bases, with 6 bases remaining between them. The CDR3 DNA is TGTGCCAGCAGTGGGAAGGAGCCCCAGCATTTT. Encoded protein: CASSGKEPQHF.

This chain's CDR3 is CSVEGNEQFF. DNA of the CDR3: TGCAGCGTTGAAGGCAATGAGCAGTTCTTC. The chain links TRBV29-1 to TRBJ2-1; D not resolved. The CDR3 covers 10 residues. In germline, CDR1 is SQVTM, CDR2 ANQGSEA. Trimming took 1 base from V and 6 from J, leaving 1 base between them.

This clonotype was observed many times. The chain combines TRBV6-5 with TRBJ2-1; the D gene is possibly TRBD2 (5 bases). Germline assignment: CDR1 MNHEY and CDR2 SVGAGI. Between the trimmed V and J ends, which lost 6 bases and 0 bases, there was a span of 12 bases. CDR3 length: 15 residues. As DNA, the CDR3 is TGTGCCAGCAGATATAGCGATGGCTCCTACAATGAGCAGTTCTTC. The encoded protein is CASRYSDGSYNEQFF.

CDR3 nucleotides: TGTGCCAGCAGCTTGGGGACAGGTGAAGCTTTCTTT. It is translated as CASSLGTGEAFF. The gene calls are TRBV7-3 and TRBJ1-1; TRBD1 aligns across 8 bases. Per germline, CDR1 SGHTA and CDR2 FQGTGA. This CDR3 comprises 12 residues. The ends lost 3 bases at V and 7 bases at J; junction bases unmatched: 1.

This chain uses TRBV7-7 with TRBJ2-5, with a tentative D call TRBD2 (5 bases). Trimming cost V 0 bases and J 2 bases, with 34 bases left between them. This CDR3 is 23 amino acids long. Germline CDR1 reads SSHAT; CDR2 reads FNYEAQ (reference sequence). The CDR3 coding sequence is TGTGCCAGCAGCTTAGCGCTAACTAGTCCCTACACCGGGGAGCTAGCCCCGCAAGAGACCCAGTACTTC. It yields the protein CASSLALTSPYTGELAPQETQYF.